This TCR beta chain was identified during a study of T cells in Graves' hyperthyroidism and ophthalmopathy. Diagnoses used clinical symptoms, serum thyroxine and TRAb, thyroid ultrasound and orbital computed tomography. The TCR beta CDR3 regions underwent amplification using RNA transcripts as the source. With the HTBI primer set, the TCR CDR3 went through a first round of RT-PCR. From the multiplex PCR reads, TCRdb called clonotypes with MiXCR, one entry per CDR3 protein. The top ten hold approximately 11% of the sample, which has 350,000 to 400,000 distinct CDR3 sequences, about 15% seen once. The germline gives CDR1 LGHDT, CDR2 YNNKEL (reference sequence). V lost 0 bases to trimming and J lost 7 bases; unmatched junction nucleotides: 10. The CDR3 covers 16 residues. In this sample, this clonotype turned up many times.

This sequence joins TRBV3-1 and TRBJ2-7, with 9 bases that match TRBD2. The receptor's source is a woman aged 55-75 years with Graves' hyperthyroidism. Input material: blood. Here the CDR3 DNA reads TGTGCCAGCAGCCAAGAAGGAAGCGGGAGGATGGTGGAGCAGTACTTC. Translating gives CASSQEGSGRMVEQYF.